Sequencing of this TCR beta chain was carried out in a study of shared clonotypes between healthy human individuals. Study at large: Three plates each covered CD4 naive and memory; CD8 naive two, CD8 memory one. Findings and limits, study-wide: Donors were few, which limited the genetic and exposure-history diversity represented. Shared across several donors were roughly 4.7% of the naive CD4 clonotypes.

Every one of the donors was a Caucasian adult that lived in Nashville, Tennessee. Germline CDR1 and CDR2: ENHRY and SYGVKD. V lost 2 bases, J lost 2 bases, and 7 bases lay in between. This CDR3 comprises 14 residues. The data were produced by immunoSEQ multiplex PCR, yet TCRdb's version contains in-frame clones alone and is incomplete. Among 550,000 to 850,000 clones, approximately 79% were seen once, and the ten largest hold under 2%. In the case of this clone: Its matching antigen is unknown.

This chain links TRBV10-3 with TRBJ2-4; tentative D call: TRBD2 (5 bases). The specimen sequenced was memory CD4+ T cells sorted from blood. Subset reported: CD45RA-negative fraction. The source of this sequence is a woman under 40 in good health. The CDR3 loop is CAISERGSKNIQYF. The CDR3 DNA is TGTGCCATCAGTGAGAGAGGGTCCAAAAACATTCAGTACTTC.